A selection of T cell receptor beta chains follows, all from one sample in a study of Ad26.COV2.S vaccination and SARS-CoV-2 variants. Sequencing used immunoSEQ multiplex PCR; TCRdb keeps in-frame clones, though not all of them. The sample carries around 450,000 clones, roughly nine tenths recorded once. The sample here was peripheral blood, taken in a trial of Ad26.COV2.S vaccine versus placebo. These receptors were collected from a person between 18 and 60 years old who received the Ad26.COV2.S COVID-19 vaccine or a placebo. The CDR3 runs from the conserved cysteine through the conserved F or W. The D gene is left open where the match is weak. The listing skips clone size in some rows; elsewhere it reads once, few, many or a size class.

j_call | clone_size | d_call | v_call | cdr3_aa | cdr3_nt
TRBJ1-1 | . | . | TRBV29-1 | CSVGLSRMGSMNTEAFF | TGCAGCGTTGGGCTTTCGCGAATGGGTTCCATGAACACTGAAGCTTTCTTT
TRBJ2-7 | once | . | TRBV2 | CASSLQGTGYEQYF | TGTGCCAGCAGTTTACAGGGTACAGGCTACGAGCAGTACTTC
TRBJ1-2 | . | . | TRBV6-6 | CASCGPENYGYTF | TGTGCCAGCTGCGGTCCGGAGAACTATGGCTACACCTTC
TRBJ2-7 | . | TRBD1 | TRBV2 | CASSGRDRGLYEQYF | TGTGCCAGCAGTGGCCGGGACAGGGGGCTCTACGAGCAGTACTTC
TRBJ2-2 | . | TRBD1 | TRBV2 | CASRTGGAHTGELFF | TGTGCCAGCAGAACAGGGGGCGCCCACACCGGGGAGCTGTTTTTT
TRBJ1-6 | once | . | TRBV2 | CASSEEAGVYSPLHF | TGTGCCAGCAGTGAAGAGGCAGGGGTTTATTCACCCCTCCACTTT
TRBJ1-5 | . | . | TRBV7-5 | CVRSLAGHNNQPQHF | TGTGTCAGAAGCTTAGCGGGGCATAACAATCAGCCCCAGCATTTT
TRBJ2-3 | . | . | TRBV7-2 | CASSSLANTQYF | TGTGCCAGCAGCTCCCTAGCGAATACGCAGTATTTT
TRBJ2-2 | once | TRBD1 | TRBV7-9 | CASREGTGYTGELFF | TGTGCCAGCAGGGAAGGGACAGGCTACACCGGGGAGCTGTTTTTT
TRBJ1-6 | . | . | TRBV28 | CASSFNSPLHF | TGTGCCAGCAGTTTTAATTCACCCCTCCACTTT
TRBJ2-1 | . | . | TRBV27 | CASSLIRSEPGSYNEQFF | TGTGCCAGCAGTTTGATCAGGAGCGAACCCGGATCCTACAATGAGCAGTTCTTC